This TCR beta chain was profiled in a study of metastatic and nonmetastatic thyroid tumors. There were no patients who had received any treatment before thyroid surgery. TCRdb recomputed clones from the PCR reads via MiXCR. This repertoire shows about 13,000 clones, 25% to 35% found once; its top ten account for 10% to 15%. Whole-study findings and limits: Across blood and tumor, TCR beta diversity in malignant thyroid tumors was reportedly significantly higher than in benign nodules.

This clone was observed a few times. What it binds is unknown. The TCR was taken from a female donor with papillary thyroid cancer or a benign thyroid nodule (not recorded which). Some clones in this sample may be carry-over from other donors' samples. The sample was tumor tissue.

CDR3 sequence (DNA): TGTGCCAGCAGTTATTGGGACTGGGATGAAAAACTGTTTTTT. The encoded protein is CASSYWDWDEKLFF. The V call is TRBV6-5, the J call TRBJ1-4, with D possibly being TRBD1 (5 bases). The germline V gene has CDR1 MNHEY and CDR2 SVGAGI. The germline V and J ends were trimmed by 3 bases and 6 bases, with 11 bases remaining between them. There are 14 residues in the CDR3.